This T cell receptor (beta chain) was profiled in a study of vaccination and CD4 T cells after COVID-19. Treatment noted: roughly ten-day PBMC culture with coronavirus spike peptide pools or control peptides (ViraFEST assay). Of note for this clonotype: As yet, its antigen is unknown.

This CDR3 region has 15 residues. Germline CDR1 and CDR2: MNHNS and SASEGT. V lost 7 bases to trimming and J lost 2 bases; unmatched junction nucleotides: 8. Oncomine TCR Beta short-read sequencing was applied to DNA from cultured CD4+ T cells. TCRdb redid the calling of the PCR reads with MiXCR, one entry per CDR3 protein. The data contain over 15,000 distinct CDR3 sequences, roughly 50% of them seen just once; the ten biggest clones take up 11% to 15%. The chain carries TRBV6-1 and TRBJ2-7; 10 positions agree with TRBD1. The sequence was obtained from a human donor who had recovered from COVID-19. The specimen sequenced was CD4+ T cells from blood, cultured in vitro. Here the CDR3 DNA reads TGTGCCAGCATTCCGCGACAGGGGGCTACCTACGAGCAGTACTTC. Its protein is CASIPRQGATYEQYF.